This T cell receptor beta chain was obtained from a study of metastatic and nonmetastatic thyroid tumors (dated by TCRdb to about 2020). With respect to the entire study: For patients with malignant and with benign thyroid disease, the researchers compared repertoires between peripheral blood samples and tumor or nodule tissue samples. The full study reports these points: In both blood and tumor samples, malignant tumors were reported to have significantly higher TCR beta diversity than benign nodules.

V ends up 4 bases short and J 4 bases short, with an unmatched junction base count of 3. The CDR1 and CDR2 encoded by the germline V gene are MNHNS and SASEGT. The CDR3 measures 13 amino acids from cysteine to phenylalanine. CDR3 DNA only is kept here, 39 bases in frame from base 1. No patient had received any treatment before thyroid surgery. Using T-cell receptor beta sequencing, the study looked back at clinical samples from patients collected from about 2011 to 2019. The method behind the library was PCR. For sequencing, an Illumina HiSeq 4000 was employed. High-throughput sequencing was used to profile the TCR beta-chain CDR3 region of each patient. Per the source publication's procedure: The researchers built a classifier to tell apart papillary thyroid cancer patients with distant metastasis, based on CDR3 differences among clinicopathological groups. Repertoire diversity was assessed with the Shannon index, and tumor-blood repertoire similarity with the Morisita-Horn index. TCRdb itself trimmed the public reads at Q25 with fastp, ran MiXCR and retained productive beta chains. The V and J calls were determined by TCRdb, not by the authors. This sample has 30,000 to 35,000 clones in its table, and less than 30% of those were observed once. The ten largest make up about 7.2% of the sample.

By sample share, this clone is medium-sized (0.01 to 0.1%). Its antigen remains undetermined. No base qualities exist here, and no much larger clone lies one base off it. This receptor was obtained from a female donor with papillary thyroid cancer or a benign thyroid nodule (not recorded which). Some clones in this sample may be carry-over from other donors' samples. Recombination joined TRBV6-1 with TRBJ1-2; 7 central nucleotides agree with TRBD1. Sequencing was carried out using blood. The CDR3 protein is CASSGQGTYGYTF. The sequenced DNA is TGTGCCAGCAGTGGACAGGGCACCTATGGCTACACCTTC.